Listed here are 32 T cell receptor beta chains from one sample, sequenced in a study of T cell repertoires in cytomegalovirus infection. TCRdb itself ran the reads through MiXCR, one entry per CDR3 protein. The sample has under 600,000 distinct CDR3 sequences, approximately 15% seen once; the top ten hold roughly a quarter. The sequenced material came from CD8+ T cells from PBMCs. These receptors all come from a human donor in good health (CMV status not recorded). Some clones in this sample may be carry-over from other donors' samples.

This clonotype was seen repeatedly, ten times or more. The junction and the germline gene differ at one end; a read error may be behind it. V is TRBV6-1 and J is TRBJ2-5; the D is unclear. Per the germline V gene, CDR1 is MNHNS and CDR2 is SASEGT. The CDR3 totals 12 residues. The CDR3 here is CASREGPETQYF. In nucleotides, the CDR3 is TGTGCCAGCAGAGAAGGGCCAGAGACCCAGTACTTC.

Many counts were recorded for this clonotype. The chain joins TRBV11-2 to TRBJ2-1; unclear D gene. Germline CDR1 reads SGHAT; CDR2 reads FQNNGV. This CDR3 is 14 amino acids long. Trimming removed 2 bases from V and 5 bases from J, with 10 bases in between. The DNA of the CDR3 is TGTGCCAGCAGCTTAAGATCTGAGAACAATGAGCAGTTCTTC. It encodes CASSLRSENNEQFF.

This clonotype was counted ten times or more. This rearrangement joins TRBV7-9 to TRBJ2-3; 11 nucleotides agree with TRBD1. The V segment lost 4 bases and the J segment 6 bases; nucleotides outside the gene matches: 6. This CDR3 contains 15 residues. Germline values: CDR1 SEHNR, CDR2 FQNEAQ (reference sequence). CDR3 region: CASSSGQGAGDTQYF. In nucleotides, the CDR3 is TGTGCCAGCAGCTCCGGACAGGGGGCAGGGGATACGCAGTATTTT.

With regard to this clonotype: This may arise from a read error, as a much more abundant clone is one base away. This chain links TRBV28 with TRBJ1-4; 8 bases match TRBD1. CDR1 is MDHEN, CDR2 SYDVKM, per germline. CDR3 size: 15 residues. The CDR3 is CASSLNDRGNEKLVF. The DNA of the CDR3 is TGTGCCAGCAGTTTAAACGACAGGGGAAACGAAAAACTGGTTTTT.

This chain connects TRBV4-1 to TRBJ1-1; D is undetermined. The V end lost 1 base, the J end lost 5 bases, and 11 bases lay between the germline ends. Germline V gene data show CDR1 as MGHRA and CDR2 as YSYEKL. This CDR3 has 14 amino acids. The CDR3 DNA reads TGCGCCAGCAGCCAAGGGGTCAGCGTGACTGAAGCTTTCTTT. This gives the protein CASSQGVSVTEAFF.

This clonotype has ten or more counts. The chain recombines TRBV6-1 with TRBJ1-1; a weak D match, TRBD1 (6 bases). The CDR3 runs 16 residues. CDR1 is MNHNS and CDR2 is SASEGT in the germline V gene. V was cut by 7 bases and J by 0 bases, with 18 bases left in between. The CDR3 sequence is CASIPISGGLNTEAFF. The CDR3 DNA reads TGTGCCAGCATCCCCATATCGGGGGGCTTGAACACTGAAGCTTTCTTT.

This clonotype was detected only a few times. The V gene is TRBV16, the J gene TRBJ1-6; perhaps TRBD1 as D (6 bases). This CDR3 is built from 15 residues. Germline values: CDR1 KGHSY, CDR2 FQNENV. V shed 1 base and J shed 10 bases, with 14 bases lying between them. CDR3 sequence: CASSQWSGAGSPLHF. As DNA, the CDR3 is TGTGCCAGCAGCCAATGGTCAGGGGCGGGATCACCCCTCCACTTT.

The rearrangement links TRBV2 to TRBJ2-3, with D possibly matching TRBD1 (6 bases). V was trimmed by 4 bases and J by 4 bases, leaving 15 bases between them. The CDR3 spans 15 residues. CDR1 and CDR2 (germline): SNHLY, FYNNEI. The CDR3, as DNA: TGTGCCAGCAGTGCGGGCAGGGGTAAGGCAGATACGCAGTATTTT. Its translation: CASSAGRGKADTQYF.

The chain combines TRBV10-3 with TRBJ2-1; tentative D call: TRBD2 (6 bases). The CDR3 spans 15 residues. Germline lookup yields CDR1 ENHRY and CDR2 SYGVKD. Trimming stripped 7 bases from V and 4 bases from J, with 17 bases between. The CDR3 region is CAITDPGVAYNEQFF. The CDR3 DNA is TGTGCCATCACCGACCCGGGGGTGGCATACAATGAGCAGTTCTTC.

This clonotype was observed a handful of times. The chain joins TRBV20-1 to TRBJ2-1; 16 bases align to TRBD2. Germline CDR1 reads DFQATT; CDR2 reads SNEGSKA (reference sequence). V was pared by 6 bases and J by 6 bases, with 5 bases of the junction left unmatched. CDR3 length equals 15 residues. In DNA form, the CDR3 reads TGCAGTGCGAAGGGACTAGCGGGAGGGGCCAATGAGCAGTTCTTC. The encoded protein is CSAKGLAGGANEQFF.

The chain combines TRBV28 with TRBJ2-1, with D maybe TRBD2 (5 bases). This CDR3 region has 14 residues. Germline lookup yields CDR1 MDHEN and CDR2 SYDVKM. V lost 4 bases and J 6 bases, leaving 13 bases between the germline ends. CDR3 protein: CASSWESSGNEQFF. The CDR3 bases are TGTGCCAGCAGTTGGGAGTCTTCGGGCAATGAGCAGTTCTTC.

The sample holds a few counts of this clonotype. The CDR3 region is CSVLDNSYGYTF. The CDR3 DNA reads as TGCAGCGTTCTCGACAATTCCTATGGCTACACCTTC. The genes are TRBV29-1 and TRBJ1-2; D unclear. CDR1 and CDR2 (germline): SQVTM, ANQGSEA. The V end lost 5 bases, the J end lost 4 bases, and 11 bases lay between the germline ends. The CDR3 consists of 12 residues.

The sample holds many counts of this clonotype. The J gene is TRBJ2-7, the V gene TRBV28; 10 nucleotides line up with TRBD1. Germline loops: CDR1 MDHEN, CDR2 SYDVKM. J gave up 3 bases and V 3 bases, and 11 bases lay outside the gene matches. CDR3 length: 17 residues. CDR3 in amino acids: CASSFLHPDRGVYEQYF. The CDR3 bases are TGTGCCAGCAGTTTTCTTCATCCGGACAGGGGGGTCTACGAGCAGTACTTC.

This clonotype appeared many times. The V call is TRBV6-5, the J call TRBJ1-2, with 7 bases aligning to TRBD1. In germline, CDR1 is MNHEY, CDR2 SVGAGI. The V segment lost 5 bases and the J segment 0 bases; nucleotides outside the gene matches: 6. The CDR3 covers 15 residues. The CDR3 here is CASSGSGTANYGYTF. CDR3 DNA: TGTGCCAGCAGTGGCTCCGGGACAGCTAACTATGGCTACACCTTC.

This clonotype was picked up many times. The gene calls are TRBV15 and TRBJ2-7, with a possible D match to TRBD2 (5 bases). Between the trimmed V and J ends, which lost 5 bases and 6 bases, there was a span of 11 bases. Per the germline V gene, CDR1 is LNHNV and CDR2 is YYDKDF (reference sequence). The CDR3 runs 12 residues. The DNA of the CDR3 is TGTGCCACCAGCGGTCTAGCCTCCGAGCAGTACTTC. It specifies CATSGLASEQYF.

The chain carries TRBV6-5 and TRBJ2-5; a weak D match, TRBD2 (6 bases). This CDR3 has 14 amino acids. Germline values: CDR1 MNHEY, CDR2 SVGAGI. V lost 2 bases and J 5 bases, leaving 12 bases between the germline ends. Here the CDR3 reads CASSYGLAQETQYF. CDR3 bases: TGTGCCAGCAGTTACGGGCTAGCGCAGGAGACCCAGTACTTC.

This clonotype was detected many times. J is TRBJ2-5 and V is TRBV6-1; D unclear. The V end was cut by 5 bases, the J end by 7 bases, with 26 bases between. Germline loops: CDR1 MNHNS, CDR2 SASEGT. This CDR3 comprises 17 residues. The CDR3 nucleotides read TGTGCCAGCAGTTACACAAAAATACACAGCCAAGAGATGACCCAGTACTTC. It translates to CASSYTKIHSQEMTQYF.

This clonotype was counted a few times. V gene TRBV4-1 combines with J gene TRBJ2-2, with TRBD1 as a possible D gene (6 bases). The ends were cut back, 4 bases at V and 6 bases at J, with 15 bases in the middle. Germline V CDR1 and CDR2: MGHRA, YSYEKL. The CDR3 runs 15 residues. For the CDR3, the DNA is TGCGCCAGCAGCCTTGACAGGTCTTGGCCCGGGGAGCTGTTTTTT. This translates into CASSLDRSWPGELFF.

This clonotype has at least ten counts. The chain employs TRBV4-1 and TRBJ1-2; a weak D match, TRBD1 (5 bases). The CDR3 has 15 amino acids. From germline, CDR1 is MGHRA and CDR2 YSYEKL. Trimming took 1 base from V and 5 from J, leaving 14 bases between them. CDR3 residues: CASSQGGPLGYGYTF. In nucleotides, the CDR3 is TGCGCCAGCAGCCAAGGGGGCCCCCTAGGGTATGGCTACACCTTC.

Concerning this clonotype itself: Being one base from a much bigger clone, this may be a read error. The gene calls are TRBV15 and TRBJ2-1; D is ambiguous. There are 14 residues in the CDR3. Trimming shortened V by 0 bases and J by 7 bases, and 10 bases separated the two germline ends. Germline V gene data show CDR1 as LNHNV and CDR2 as YYDKDF (reference sequence). The CDR3 DNA follows: TGTGCCACCAGCAGAGATGTTCGGCGGAATGAGCAGTTCTTC. Its translation is CATSRDVRRNEQFF. Together with reference TRBV15 and TRBJ2-1, the CDR3 gives the full variable domain: DAMVIQNPRYQVTQFGKPVTLSCSQTLNHNVMYWYQQKSSQAPKLLFHYYDKDFNNEADTPDNFQSRRPNTSFCFLDIRSPGLGDTAMYLCATSRDVRRNEQFFGPGTRLTVL.

There are many counts of this clonotype. The V call is TRBV28, the J call TRBJ1-5; unclear D gene. This CDR3 spans 17 amino acids. From germline, CDR1 is MDHEN and CDR2 SYDVKM. With 1 base removed from V and 0 bases from J, the gap between germline ends came to 13 bases. CDR3: CASSLSAGSDSNQPQHF. The CDR3 DNA follows: TGTGCCAGCAGTTTATCCGCGGGCTCAGATAGCAATCAGCCCCAGCATTTT.

The table lists this clonotype with a few counts. The chain links TRBV15 to TRBJ2-3, with 7 bases matching TRBD1. The CDR3 extends over 17 amino acids. The germline CDR1 and CDR2 sequences are LNHNV and YYDKDF (reference sequence). V was pared by 3 bases and J by 4 bases, with 13 bases of the junction left unmatched. The CDR3 region is CATSSGQALLFSDTQYF. As DNA, the CDR3 is TGTGCCACCAGCAGCGGACAGGCCTTACTCTTTTCAGATACGCAGTATTTT.

The chain has TRBV27 and TRBJ1-5; D is possibly TRBD1 (5 bases). CDR3 length: 15 amino acids. Germline CDR1 and CDR2: MNHEY and SMNVEV (reference sequence). V gave up 6 bases and J gave up 5 bases, with 17 bases separating them. The CDR3 DNA reads as TGTGCCAGCAGCCAGTGGGCAGGGTTCGATCAGCCCCAGCATTTT. Translated: CASSQWAGFDQPQHF.

The chain is built from TRBV4-1 and TRBJ2-5; no clear D. CDR1 is MGHRA, CDR2 YSYEKL, per germline. Trimming removed 1 base from V and 2 bases from J, with 11 bases in between. The CDR3 totals 15 residues. The CDR3 nucleotides read TGCGCCAGCAGCCAAGCAGTACGAGCACAAGAGACCCAGTACTTC. Translation gives CASSQAVRAQETQYF.

This clonotype was detected many times. The chain carries TRBV6-1 and TRBJ1-2, with 8 bases identical to TRBD1. Trimming at V came to 2 bases and at J to 0 bases, leaving 8 bases not matched to a gene. The length of the CDR3 is 17 residues. Germline V gives CDR1 MNHNS, CDR2 SASEGT. CDR3 region: CASSERRGQEPNYGYTF. The CDR3, as DNA: TGTGCCAGCAGTGAAAGAAGGGGACAGGAACCTAACTATGGCTACACCTTC.

This clonotype was picked up many times. The V call is TRBV7-8, the J call TRBJ2-1; D is unresolved. The CDR3 contains 17 residues. V gave up 5 bases and J gave up 4 bases, with 21 bases separating them. Per the germline V gene, CDR1 is SGHVS and CDR2 is FQNEAQ. For the CDR3, the DNA is TGTGCCAGCAGCCCCTTGGGCACCGGACCCCTTTACAATGAGCAGTTCTTC. Translated, it gives CASSPLGTGPLYNEQFF.

This clonotype has just a few counts. This sequence joins TRBV24-1 and TRBJ2-3, with D possibly matching TRBD2 (6 bases). Germline CDR1 and CDR2: KGHDR and SFDVKD. V was shortened by 2 bases and J by 4 bases, with 15 bases between the two germline ends. This CDR3 is built from 16 residues. CDR3 residues: CATSDSYGSRADTQYF. The CDR3 bases are TGTGCCACCAGTGATTCATACGGGAGTCGGGCAGATACGCAGTATTTT.

This clonotype turned up a few times. V and J are TRBV5-4 and TRBJ1-1, with TRBD1 matching 8 bases. CDR3 length: 12 amino acids. V was clipped by 9 bases and J by 6 bases; unmatched bases: 7. CDR1 and CDR2 from the germline V gene are SGHNT and YYREEE (reference sequence). The chain's CDR3 is CAIRTGIAEAFF. In nucleotides, the CDR3 is TGTGCCATTCGGACAGGGATCGCTGAAGCTTTCTTT.

This clonotype was seen more than once but under ten times. The chain has TRBV11-2 and TRBJ1-1; D possibly corresponds to TRBD1 (6 bases). V was trimmed by 2 bases and J by 1 base, leaving 11 bases between them. There are 15 residues in the CDR3. CDR1 is SGHAT and CDR2 is FQNNGV in the germline V gene. The CDR3 nucleotides read TGTGCCAGCAGCTTATGGAGACAGGAGAACACTGAAGCTTTCTTT. Its protein is CASSLWRQENTEAFF.

The rearrangement links TRBV9 to TRBJ2-3, with 9 bases aligning to TRBD2. The CDR3 has 17 amino acids. In germline, CDR1 is SGDLS, CDR2 YYNGEE. The V and J ends lost 2 bases and 1 base, in that order; junction bases with no gene match: 8. The CDR3 protein is CASSVSSTSGRTDTQYF. The CDR3 region has the DNA TGTGCCAGCAGCGTCAGTAGTACTAGCGGGCGCACAGATACGCAGTATTTT.

This clonotype was picked up many times. The chain recombines TRBV7-9 with TRBJ2-1; 13 nucleotides line up with TRBD2. Germline V lookup: CDR1 SEHNR, CDR2 FQNEAQ (reference sequence). Trimming cost V 4 bases and J 4 bases; bases outside gene matches: 7. The CDR3 extends over 17 amino acids. CDR3 loop: CASSSTSGGAPYNEQFF. CDR3 DNA sequence: TGTGCCAGCAGCTCTACTAGCGGGGGGGCTCCATACAATGAGCAGTTCTTC.

This rearrangement joins TRBV18 to TRBJ1-6; D ambiguous. Germline CDR1 and CDR2: KGHSH and LQKENI. The CDR3 length is 16 residues. V lost 3 bases and J 0 bases, leaving 9 bases between the germline ends. This CDR3 is CASSPGESSYNSPLHF. For the CDR3, the DNA is TGTGCCAGCTCACCCGGGGAAAGCTCCTATAATTCACCCCTCCACTTT. Looking up the rest from reference TRBV18 and TRBJ1-6 gives the full variable domain: NAGVMQNPRHLVRRRGQEARLRCSPMKGHSHVYWYRQLPEEGLKFMVYLQKENIIDESGMPKERFSAEFPKEGPSILRIQQVVRGDSAAYFCASSPGESSYNSPLHFGNGTRLTVT.